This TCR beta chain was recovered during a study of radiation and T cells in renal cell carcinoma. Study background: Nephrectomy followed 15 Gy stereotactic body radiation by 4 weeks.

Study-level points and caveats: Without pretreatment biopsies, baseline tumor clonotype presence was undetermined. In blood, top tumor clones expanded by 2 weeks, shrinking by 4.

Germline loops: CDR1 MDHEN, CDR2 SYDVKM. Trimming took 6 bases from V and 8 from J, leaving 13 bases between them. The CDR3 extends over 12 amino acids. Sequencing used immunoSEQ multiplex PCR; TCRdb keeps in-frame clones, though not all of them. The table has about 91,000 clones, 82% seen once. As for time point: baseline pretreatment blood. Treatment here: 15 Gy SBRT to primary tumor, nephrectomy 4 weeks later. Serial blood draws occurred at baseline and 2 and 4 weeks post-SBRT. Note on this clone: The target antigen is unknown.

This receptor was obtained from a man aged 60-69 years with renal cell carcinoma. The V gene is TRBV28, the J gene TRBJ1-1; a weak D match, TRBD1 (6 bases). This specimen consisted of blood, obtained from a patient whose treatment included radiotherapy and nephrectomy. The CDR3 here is CASRLQGPEAFF. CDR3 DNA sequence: TGTGCCAGCAGGTTACAGGGACCCGAAGCTTTCTTT.